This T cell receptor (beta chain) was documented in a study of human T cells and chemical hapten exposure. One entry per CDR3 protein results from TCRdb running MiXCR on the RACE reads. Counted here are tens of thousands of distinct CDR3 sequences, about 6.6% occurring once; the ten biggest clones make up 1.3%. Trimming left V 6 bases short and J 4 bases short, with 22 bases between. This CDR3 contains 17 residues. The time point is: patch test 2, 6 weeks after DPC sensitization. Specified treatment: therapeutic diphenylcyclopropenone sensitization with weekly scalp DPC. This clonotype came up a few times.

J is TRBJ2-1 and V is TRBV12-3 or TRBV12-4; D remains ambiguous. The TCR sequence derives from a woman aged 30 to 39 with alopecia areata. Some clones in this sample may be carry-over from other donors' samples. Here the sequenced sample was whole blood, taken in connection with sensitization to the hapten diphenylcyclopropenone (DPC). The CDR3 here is CASRSPQPEWGYNEQFF. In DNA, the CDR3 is TGTGCCAGCAGGTCCCCCCAGCCCGAATGGGGTTACAATGAGCAGTTCTTC.